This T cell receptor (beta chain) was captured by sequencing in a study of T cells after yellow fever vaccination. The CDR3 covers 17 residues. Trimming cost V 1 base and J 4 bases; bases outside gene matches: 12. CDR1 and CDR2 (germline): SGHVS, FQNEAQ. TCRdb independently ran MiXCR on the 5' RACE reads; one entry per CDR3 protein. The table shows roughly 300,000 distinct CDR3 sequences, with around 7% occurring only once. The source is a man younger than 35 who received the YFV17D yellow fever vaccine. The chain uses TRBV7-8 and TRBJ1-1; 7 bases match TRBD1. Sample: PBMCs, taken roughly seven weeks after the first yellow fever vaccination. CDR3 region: CASSLVVGQVGGTEAFF. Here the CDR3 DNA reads TGTGCCAGCAGCTTAGTAGTAGGACAGGTCGGTGGCACTGAAGCTTTCTTT.